This T cell receptor (beta chain) was found in a study of OX40 agonist ivuxolimab in advanced cancers. The method was immunoSEQ multiplex PCR; TCRdb's version includes in-frame clones alone and lacks a portion of them. The sample records roughly 77,000 clones, 81% being singletons. This CDR3 is built from 12 residues. The germline CDR1 and CDR2 sequences are LNHDA and SQIVND (reference sequence). With 3 bases removed from V and 3 bases from J, the gap between germline ends came to 4 bases. This rearrangement joins TRBV19 to TRBJ2-3, with D unresolved. This sequence was found in an adult with an advanced solid tumor such as melanoma, head and neck, liver or kidney cancer. The starting material was CD4+ or CD8+ T cells sorted from blood, obtained in a trial of the OX40 agonist ivuxolimab. This chain's CDR3 is CASSIETDTQYF. Here the CDR3 DNA reads TGTGCCAGTAGTATTGAAACAGATACGCAGTATTTT.